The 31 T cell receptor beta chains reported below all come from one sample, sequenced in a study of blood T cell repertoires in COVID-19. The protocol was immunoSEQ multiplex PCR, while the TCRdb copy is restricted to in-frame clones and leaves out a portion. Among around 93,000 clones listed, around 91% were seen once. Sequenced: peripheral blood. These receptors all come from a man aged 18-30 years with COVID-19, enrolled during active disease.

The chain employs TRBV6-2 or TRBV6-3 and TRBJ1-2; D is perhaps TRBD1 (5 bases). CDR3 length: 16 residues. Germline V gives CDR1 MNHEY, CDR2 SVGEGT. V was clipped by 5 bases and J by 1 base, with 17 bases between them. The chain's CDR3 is CASSKLDRANNYGYTF. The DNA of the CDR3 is TGTGCCAGCAGTAAACTCGACAGAGCCAATAACTATGGCTACACCTTC.

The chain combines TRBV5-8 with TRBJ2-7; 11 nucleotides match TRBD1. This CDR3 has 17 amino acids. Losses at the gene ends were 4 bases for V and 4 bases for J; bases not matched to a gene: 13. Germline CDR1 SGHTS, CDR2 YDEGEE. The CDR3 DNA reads TGTGCCAGCAGCACATGGACAGGGGGCGCCGTGGCATACGAGCAGTACTTC. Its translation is CASSTWTGGAVAYEQYF.

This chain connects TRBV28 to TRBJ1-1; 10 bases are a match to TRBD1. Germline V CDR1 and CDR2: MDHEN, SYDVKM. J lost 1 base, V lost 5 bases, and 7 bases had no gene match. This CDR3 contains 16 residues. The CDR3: CASSVPGQGTNTEAFF. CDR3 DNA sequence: TGTGCCAGCAGTGTCCCGGGACAGGGGACGAACACTGAAGCTTTCTTT.

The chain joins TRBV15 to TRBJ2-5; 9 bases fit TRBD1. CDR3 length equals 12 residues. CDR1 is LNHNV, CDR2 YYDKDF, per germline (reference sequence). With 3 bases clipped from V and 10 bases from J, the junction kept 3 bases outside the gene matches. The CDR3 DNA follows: TGTGCCACCAGCAGGACAGGGGGAGGCCAGTACTTC. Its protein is CATSRTGGGQYF.

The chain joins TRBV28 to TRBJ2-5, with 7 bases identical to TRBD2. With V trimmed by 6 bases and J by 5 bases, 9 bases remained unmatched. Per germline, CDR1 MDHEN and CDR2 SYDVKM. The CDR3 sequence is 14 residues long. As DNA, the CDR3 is TGTGCCAGCAGGGGGGTTGCGGGAGCGGAGACCCAGTACTTC. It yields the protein CASRGVAGAETQYF.

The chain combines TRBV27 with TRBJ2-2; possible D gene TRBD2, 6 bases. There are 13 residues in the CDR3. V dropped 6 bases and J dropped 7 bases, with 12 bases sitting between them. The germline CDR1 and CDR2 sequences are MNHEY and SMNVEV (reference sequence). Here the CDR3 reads CASSLREFGELFF. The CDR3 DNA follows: TGTGCCAGCAGCCTACGGGAGTTCGGGGAGCTGTTTTTT.

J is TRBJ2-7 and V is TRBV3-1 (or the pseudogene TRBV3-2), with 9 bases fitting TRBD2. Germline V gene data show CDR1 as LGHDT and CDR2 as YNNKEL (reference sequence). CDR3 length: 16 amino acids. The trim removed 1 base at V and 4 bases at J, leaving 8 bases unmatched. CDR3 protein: CASSQALAGLFYEQYF. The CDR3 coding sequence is TGTGCCAGCAGCCAAGCACTAGCGGGCCTTTTTTACGAGCAGTACTTC.

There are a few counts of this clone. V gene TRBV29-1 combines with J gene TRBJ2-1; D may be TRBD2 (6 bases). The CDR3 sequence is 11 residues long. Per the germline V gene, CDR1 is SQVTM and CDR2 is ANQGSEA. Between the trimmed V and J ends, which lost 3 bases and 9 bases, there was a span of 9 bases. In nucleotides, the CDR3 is TGCAGCGTTGACGGGGGAACTGAGCAGTTCTTC. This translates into CSVDGGTEQFF.

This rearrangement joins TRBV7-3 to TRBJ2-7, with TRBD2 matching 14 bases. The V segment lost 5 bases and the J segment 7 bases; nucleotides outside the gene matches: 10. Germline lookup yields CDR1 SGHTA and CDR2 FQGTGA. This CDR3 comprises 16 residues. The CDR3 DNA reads TGTGCCAGCAGCATAGGGACTAGCGGGAGCTTTTGGGAGCAGTACTTC. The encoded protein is CASSIGTSGSFWEQYF.

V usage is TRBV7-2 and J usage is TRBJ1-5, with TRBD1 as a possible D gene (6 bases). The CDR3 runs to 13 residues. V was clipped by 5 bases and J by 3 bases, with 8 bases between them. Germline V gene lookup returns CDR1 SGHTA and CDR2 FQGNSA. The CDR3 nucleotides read TGTGCCAGCAGCGCAGGGGTCAATCAGCCCCAGCATTTT. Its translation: CASSAGVNQPQHF.

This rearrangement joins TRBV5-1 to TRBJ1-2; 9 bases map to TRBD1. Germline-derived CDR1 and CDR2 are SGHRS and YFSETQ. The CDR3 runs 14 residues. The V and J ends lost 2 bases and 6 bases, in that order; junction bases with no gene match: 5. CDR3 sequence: CASSFTGGGDGYTF. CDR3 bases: TGCGCCAGCAGCTTTACAGGGGGCGGCGATGGCTACACCTTC.

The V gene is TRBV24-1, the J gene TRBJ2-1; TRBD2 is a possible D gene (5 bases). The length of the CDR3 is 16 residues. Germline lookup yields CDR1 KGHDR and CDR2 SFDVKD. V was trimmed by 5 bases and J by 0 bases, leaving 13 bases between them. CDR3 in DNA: TGTGCCACCAGTGCCCCCCTCGGGGACTCCTACAATGAGCAGTTCTTC. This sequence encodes CATSAPLGDSYNEQFF.

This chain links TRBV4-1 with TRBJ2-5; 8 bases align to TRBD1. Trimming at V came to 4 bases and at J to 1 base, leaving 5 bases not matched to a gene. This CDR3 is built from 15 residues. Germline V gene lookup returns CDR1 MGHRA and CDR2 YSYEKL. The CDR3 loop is CASSPGDRPQETQYF. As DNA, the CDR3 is TGCGCCAGCAGCCCTGGGGACAGGCCCCAAGAGACCCAGTACTTC.

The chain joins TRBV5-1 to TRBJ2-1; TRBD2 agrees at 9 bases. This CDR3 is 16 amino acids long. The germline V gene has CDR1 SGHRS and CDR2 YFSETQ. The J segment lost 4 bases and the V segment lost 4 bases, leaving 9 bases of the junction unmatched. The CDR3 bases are TGCGCCAGCAGCACCTCGACTAGCGGTACTTACAATGAGCAGTTCTTC. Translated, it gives CASSTSTSGTYNEQFF. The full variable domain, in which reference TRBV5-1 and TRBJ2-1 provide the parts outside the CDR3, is KAGVTQTPRYLIKTRGQQVTLSCSPISGHRSVSWYQQTPGQGLQFLFEYFSETQRNKGNFPGRFSGRQFSNSRSEMNVSTLELGDSALYLCASSTSTSGTYNEQFFGPGTRLTVL.

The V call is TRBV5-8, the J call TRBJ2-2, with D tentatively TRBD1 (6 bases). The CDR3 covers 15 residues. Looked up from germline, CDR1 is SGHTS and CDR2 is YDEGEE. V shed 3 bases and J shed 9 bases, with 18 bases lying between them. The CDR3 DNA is TGTGCCAGCAGCTATGCTGGGGGCGCGACGCGGGAGCTGTTTTTT. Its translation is CASSYAGGATRELFF.

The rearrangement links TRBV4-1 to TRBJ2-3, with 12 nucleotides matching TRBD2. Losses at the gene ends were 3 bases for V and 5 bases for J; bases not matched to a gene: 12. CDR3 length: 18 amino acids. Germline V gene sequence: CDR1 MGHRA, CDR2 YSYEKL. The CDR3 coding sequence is TGCGCCAGCAGCCACCCTAGCGGGAGGGCTCTCTTGGTAGATACGCAGTATTTT. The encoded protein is CASSHPSGRALLVDTQYF.

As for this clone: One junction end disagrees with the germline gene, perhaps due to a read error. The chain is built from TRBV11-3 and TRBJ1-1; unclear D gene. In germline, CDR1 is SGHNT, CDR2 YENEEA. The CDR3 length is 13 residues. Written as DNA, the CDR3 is TGTGCCAGCAGCTTCGGCGGGAACAGTGAAGCTTTCTTT. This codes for CASSFGGNSEAFF.

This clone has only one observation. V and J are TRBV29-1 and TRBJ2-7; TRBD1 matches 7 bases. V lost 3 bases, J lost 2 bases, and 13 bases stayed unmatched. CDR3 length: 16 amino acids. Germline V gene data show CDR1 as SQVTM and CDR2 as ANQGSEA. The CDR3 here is CSVDVPRDSITYEQYF. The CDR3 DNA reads TGCAGCGTTGACGTTCCGAGGGACAGCATCACCTACGAGCAGTACTTC.

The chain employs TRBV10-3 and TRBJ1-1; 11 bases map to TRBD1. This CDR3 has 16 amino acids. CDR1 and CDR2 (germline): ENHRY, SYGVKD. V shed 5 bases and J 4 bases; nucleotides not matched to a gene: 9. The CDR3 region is CAISPQRTGGVTEAFF. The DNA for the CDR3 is TGTGCCATCAGTCCCCAACGGACAGGGGGCGTCACTGAAGCTTTCTTT.

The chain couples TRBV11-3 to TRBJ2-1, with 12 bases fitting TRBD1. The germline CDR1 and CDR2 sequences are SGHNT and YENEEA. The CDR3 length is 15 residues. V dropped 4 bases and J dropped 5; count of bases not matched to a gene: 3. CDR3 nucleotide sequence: TGTGCCAGCAGCTCGGGACAGGGGGCCCACAATGAGCAGTTCTTC. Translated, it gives CASSSGQGAHNEQFF.

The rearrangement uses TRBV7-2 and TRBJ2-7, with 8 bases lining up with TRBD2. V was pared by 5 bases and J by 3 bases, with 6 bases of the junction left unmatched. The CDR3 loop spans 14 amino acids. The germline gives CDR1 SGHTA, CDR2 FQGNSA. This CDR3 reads CASSGTRGGYEQYF. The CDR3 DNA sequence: TGTGCCAGCAGCGGGACTAGAGGAGGCTACGAGCAGTACTTC.

CDR3 residues: CASSVDPGQGSYEQYF. The CDR3 nucleotides read TGTGCCAGCAGCGTAGATCCAGGACAGGGGAGCTACGAGCAGTACTTC. The V call is TRBV9, the J call TRBJ2-7; 9 bases are a match to TRBD1. Germline V lookup: CDR1 SGDLS, CDR2 YYNGEE. Trimming removed 0 bases from V and 3 bases from J; junction bases left unmatched: 7. This CDR3 has 16 amino acids.

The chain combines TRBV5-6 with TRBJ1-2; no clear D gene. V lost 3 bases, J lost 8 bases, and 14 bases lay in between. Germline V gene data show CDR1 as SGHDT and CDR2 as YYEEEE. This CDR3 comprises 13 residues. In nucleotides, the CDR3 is TGTGCCAGCAGCTCGGACTGGCTCGGGGGCTACACCTTC. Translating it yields CASSSDWLGGYTF.

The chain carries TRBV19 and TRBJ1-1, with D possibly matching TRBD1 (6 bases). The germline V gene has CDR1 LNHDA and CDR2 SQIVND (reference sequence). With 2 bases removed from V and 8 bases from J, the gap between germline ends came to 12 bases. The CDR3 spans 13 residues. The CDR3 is CASSIPSTGEAFF. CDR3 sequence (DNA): TGTGCCAGTAGTATACCGTCAACAGGGGAAGCTTTCTTT.

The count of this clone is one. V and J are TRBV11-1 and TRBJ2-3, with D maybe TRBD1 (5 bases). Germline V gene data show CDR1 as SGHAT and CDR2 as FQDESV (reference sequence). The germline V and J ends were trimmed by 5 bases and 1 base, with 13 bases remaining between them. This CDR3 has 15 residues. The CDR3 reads CASSPRTRGTDTQYF. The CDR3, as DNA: TGTGCCAGCAGCCCTAGGACCAGGGGCACAGATACGCAGTATTTT.

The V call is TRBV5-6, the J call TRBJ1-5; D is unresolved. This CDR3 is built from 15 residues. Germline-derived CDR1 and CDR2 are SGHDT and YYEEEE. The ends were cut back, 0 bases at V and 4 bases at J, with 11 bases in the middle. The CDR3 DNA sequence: TGTGCCAGCAGCTTGGGTACAGCCTCTAATCAGCCCCAGCATTTT. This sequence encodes CASSLGTASNQPQHF.

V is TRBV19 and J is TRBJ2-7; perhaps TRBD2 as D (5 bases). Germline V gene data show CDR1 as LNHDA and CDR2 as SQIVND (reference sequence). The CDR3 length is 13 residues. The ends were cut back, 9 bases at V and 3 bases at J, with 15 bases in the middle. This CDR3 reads CASSRRGLYEQYF. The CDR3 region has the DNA TGTGCCAGCAGCCGGAGAGGGCTCTACGAGCAGTACTTC.

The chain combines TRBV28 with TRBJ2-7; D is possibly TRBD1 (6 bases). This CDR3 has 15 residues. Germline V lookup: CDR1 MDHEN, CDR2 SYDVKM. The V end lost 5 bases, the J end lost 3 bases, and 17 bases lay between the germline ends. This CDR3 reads CASSPPGQGNYEQYF. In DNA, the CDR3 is TGTGCCAGCAGTCCCCCGGGACAAGGAAACTACGAGCAGTACTTC.

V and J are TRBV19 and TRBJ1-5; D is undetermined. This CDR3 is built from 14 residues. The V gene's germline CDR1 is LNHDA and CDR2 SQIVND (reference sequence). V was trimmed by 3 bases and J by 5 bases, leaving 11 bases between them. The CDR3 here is CASSIQRAHQPQHF. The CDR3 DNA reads TGTGCCAGTAGTATCCAGAGGGCCCATCAGCCCCAGCATTTT.

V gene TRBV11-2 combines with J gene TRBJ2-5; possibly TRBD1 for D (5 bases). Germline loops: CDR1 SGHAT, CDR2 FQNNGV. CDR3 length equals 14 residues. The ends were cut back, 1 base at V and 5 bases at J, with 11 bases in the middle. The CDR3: CASSLGRQIETQYF. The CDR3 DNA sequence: TGTGCCAGCAGCTTAGGGAGACAGATCGAGACCCAGTACTTC.

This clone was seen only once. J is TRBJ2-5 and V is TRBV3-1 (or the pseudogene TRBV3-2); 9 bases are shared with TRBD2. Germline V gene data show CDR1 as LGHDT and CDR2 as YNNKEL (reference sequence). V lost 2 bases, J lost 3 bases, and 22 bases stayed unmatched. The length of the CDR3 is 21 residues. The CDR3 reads CASSQRREGRSHSPCKETQYF. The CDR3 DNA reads TGTGCCAGCAGCCAACGGCGGGAGGGCCGTTCTCATTCGCCGTGTAAAGAGACCCAGTACTTC.